The T cell receptor (beta chain) under discussion was sequenced for a study of response to subunit inactivated influenza vaccine. Study-wide results and limits: With each seasonal influenza vaccination, the authors suggested, few new T cells are recruited.

The CDR3 totals 17 residues. This clonotype occurred many times. Its antigen is as yet unknown. Via MiXCR, TCRdb re-called the RT-PCR reads, giving one row per CDR3 protein. The sample has about 520,000 distinct CDR3 sequences, over 9.5% seen once. The sequences come from PBMCs from blood, collected 35 to 45 days after vaccination. The clonotype originates from a man between 45 and 60 years old who received an inactivated influenza vaccine. V usage is TRBV21-1 and J usage is TRBJ1-5; the table's D gene call, TRBD1, was not cross checked with the DNA. TRBV21-1 is marked as a pseudogene. The CDR3 bases are TGTGCCAGCAGCAAAGCGCTGGTCCCCAGCGGCAATCAGCCCCAGCATTTT. It encodes CASSKALVPSGNQPQHF.